These 13 T cell receptor beta chains share one sample of origin, sequenced in a study of T cell repertoires in cytomegalovirus infection. TCRdb reprocessed the reads with MiXCR, giving one entry per CDR3 protein. The sample lists approximately 110,000 distinct CDR3 sequences, over 40% seen once, with roughly 70% in the top ten. No antigen is known for these receptors. The sample was CD8+ T cells from cultured PBMCs, taken from culture after CMV antigen stimulation. Every receptor here comes from a human donor in good health (CMV status not recorded). Some clones in this sample may be carry-over from other donors' samples.

The V call is TRBV20-1, the J call TRBJ1-1; D not certain. CDR3 length equals 14 residues. Germline CDR1 reads DFQATT; CDR2 reads SNEGSKA (reference sequence). V was shortened by 0 bases and J by 4 bases, with 12 bases between the two germline ends. The CDR3 loop is CSARDRSDITEAFF. The CDR3, as DNA: TGCAGTGCTAGAGACCGGAGTGATATCACTGAAGCTTTCTTT.

This clonotype has more than one count but fewer than ten. The chain employs TRBV19 and TRBJ1-2; a possible D gene is TRBD1 (6 bases). The CDR3 loop spans 18 amino acids. Trimming took off 5 bases at V and 5 bases at J, with 27 bases between the two ends. CDR1 and CDR2 (germline): LNHDA, SQIVND (reference sequence). CDR3 sequence (DNA): TGTGCCAGTAGTTCCCCCCCTGGACAGCCCTCCCTACAGTATGGCTACACCTTC. As protein: CASSSPPGQPSLQYGYTF.

The chain combines TRBV20-1 with TRBJ1-1; D not certain. V shed 2 bases and J shed 4 bases, with 2 bases lying between them. This CDR3 comprises 10 residues. CDR1 is DFQATT, CDR2 SNEGSKA, per germline (reference sequence). The CDR3 coding sequence is TGCAGTGCTAGAATCACTGAAGCTTTCTTT. As protein: CSARITEAFF.

Only a few counts were recorded for this clonotype. The rearrangement joins TRBV4-1 to TRBJ1-1; the D is unclear. V was shortened by 1 base and J by 0 bases, with 6 bases between the two germline ends. There are 14 residues in the CDR3. Germline V lookup: CDR1 MGHRA, CDR2 YSYEKL. CDR3: CASSQGPVNTEAFF. DNA of the CDR3: TGCGCCAGCAGCCAAGGGCCGGTGAACACTGAAGCTTTCTTT.

V gene TRBV7-9 combines with J gene TRBJ2-7; no clear D. V was pared by 3 bases and J by 5 bases, with 11 bases between. The CDR3 consists of 13 residues. Germline CDR1 reads SEHNR; CDR2 reads FQNEAQ (reference sequence). CDR3 nucleotide sequence: TGTGCCAGCAGCTTGCCCGCGGCCGACGAGCAGTACTTC. Translating it yields CASSLPAADEQYF.

The chain couples TRBV7-2 to TRBJ1-4, with no clear D. The V end was cut by 2 bases, the J end by 8 bases, with 12 bases between. The CDR3 sequence is 14 residues long. Germline CDR1 and CDR2: SGHTA and FQGNSA. The CDR3 coding sequence is TGTGCCAGCAGCTTAAACGTTGTGGGGGAAAAACTGTTTTTT. Translated, it gives CASSLNVVGEKLFF.

This clonotype was detected a few times. This chain joins TRBV12-3 or TRBV12-4 and TRBJ1-2; D may be TRBD1 (5 bases). CDR3 length: 13 amino acids. Trimming pared 4 bases from V and 5 bases from J, leaving 11 bases between. CDR3 bases: TGTGCCAGCAGTTCGGACACACGATATGGCTACACCTTC. Protein product: CASSSDTRYGYTF.

This clonotype occurred a few times. This chain uses TRBV7-6 with TRBJ1-4; D is ambiguous. The V end was cut by 5 bases, the J end by 0 bases, with 7 bases between. Germline loops: CDR1 SGHVS, CDR2 FNYEAQ. This CDR3 region has 14 residues. The CDR3 DNA reads as TGTGCCAGCAGCCGCCAAGCAACTAATGAAAAACTGTTTTTT. Protein sequence: CASSRQATNEKLFF.

A remark on this clonotype: Possible read error: a much larger clone is one base away. In this CDR3 the conserved last residue, phenylalanine or tryptophan, is missing, so a read error is likely. The chain links TRBV20-1 to TRBJ2-3, with D perhaps matching TRBD2 (6 bases). Germline assignment: CDR1 DFQATT and CDR2 SNEGSKA (reference sequence). V lost 5 bases, J lost 6 bases, and 21 bases lay in between. The CDR3 length is 15 residues. The chain's CDR3 is CSAQRPDYPEDTQYL. In DNA form, the CDR3 reads TGCAGTGCTCAACGACCGGACTACCCCGAGGATACGCAGTATTTA.

This clonotype was recorded many times. This chain connects TRBV2 to TRBJ2-3; D not resolved. This CDR3 has 13 amino acids. Per the germline V gene, CDR1 is SNHLY and CDR2 is FYNNEI. The germline V and J ends were trimmed by 1 base and 7 bases, with 9 bases remaining between them. This chain's CDR3 is CASSEDGSHTQYF. The CDR3 bases are TGTGCCAGCAGTGAAGACGGGTCCCATACGCAGTATTTT.

This clonotype was recorded once. The V gene is TRBV29-1, the J gene TRBJ1-2; 7 positions agree with TRBD1. The CDR3 spans 13 residues. Germline V gives CDR1 SQVTM, CDR2 ANQGSEA. After removal of 3 bases from V and 2 bases from J, the junction contained 3 bases not matched to a gene. DNA of the CDR3: TGCAGCGTTGAGGGACAGAGAAACTATGGCTACACCTTC. Translation: CSVEGQRNYGYTF.

This clonotype was seen many times. The genes are TRBV7-8 and TRBJ2-7; weak D call: TRBD1 (6 bases). The CDR3 loop spans 15 amino acids. Germline V gene data show CDR1 as SGHVS and CDR2 as FQNEAQ. Between the trimmed V and J ends, which lost 5 bases and 2 bases, there was a span of 16 bases. CDR3 nucleotide sequence: TGTGCCAGCAGCACCGGACAGACGATTCCCTACGAGCAGTACTTC. Translated, it gives CASSTGQTIPYEQYF. The entire variable domain, with the rest obtained from reference TRBV7-8 and TRBJ2-7, is as follows: GAGVSQSPRYKVAKRGQDVALRCDPISGHVSLFWYQQALGQGPEFLTYFQNEAQLDKSGLPSDRFFAERPEGSVSTLKIQRTQQEDSAVYLCASSTGQTIPYEQYFGPGTRLTVT.

The rearrangement joins TRBV4-2 to TRBJ2-1; D is ambiguous. This CDR3 has 16 residues. Germline values: CDR1 LGHNA, CDR2 YNFKEQ. Trimming took 0 bases from V and 2 from J, leaving 11 bases between them. CDR3 sequence: CASSQEESQAYNEQFF. The CDR3 coding sequence is TGTGCCAGCAGCCAAGAGGAATCCCAGGCCTACAATGAGCAGTTCTTC.